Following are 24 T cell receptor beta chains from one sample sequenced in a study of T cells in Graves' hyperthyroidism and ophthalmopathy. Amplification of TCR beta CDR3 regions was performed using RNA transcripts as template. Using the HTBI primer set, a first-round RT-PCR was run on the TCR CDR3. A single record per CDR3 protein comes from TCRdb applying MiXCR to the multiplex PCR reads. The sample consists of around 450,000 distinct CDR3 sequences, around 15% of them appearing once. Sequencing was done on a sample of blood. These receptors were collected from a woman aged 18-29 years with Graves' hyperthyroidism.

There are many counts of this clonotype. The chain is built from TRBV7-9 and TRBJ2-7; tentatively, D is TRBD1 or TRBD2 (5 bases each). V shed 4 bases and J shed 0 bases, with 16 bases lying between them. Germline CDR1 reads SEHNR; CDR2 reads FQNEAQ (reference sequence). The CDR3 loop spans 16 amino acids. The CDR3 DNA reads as TGTGCCAGCAGCTCCCCTCGGGGCGGGTCCTCCTACGAGCAGTACTTC. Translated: CASSSPRGGSSYEQYF. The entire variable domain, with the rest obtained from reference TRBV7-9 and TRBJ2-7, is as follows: DTGVSQNPRHKITKRGQNVTFRCDPISEHNRLYWYRQTLGQGPEFLTYFQNEAQLEKSRLLSDRFSAERPKGSFSTLEIQRTEQGDSAMYLCASSSPRGGSSYEQYFGPGTRLTVT.

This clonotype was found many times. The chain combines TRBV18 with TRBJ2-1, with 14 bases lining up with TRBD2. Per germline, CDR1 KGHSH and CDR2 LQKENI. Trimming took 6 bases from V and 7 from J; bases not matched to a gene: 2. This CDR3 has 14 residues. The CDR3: CASSGLAGVNEQFF. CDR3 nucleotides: TGTGCCAGCTCGGGACTAGCGGGAGTTAATGAGCAGTTCTTC.

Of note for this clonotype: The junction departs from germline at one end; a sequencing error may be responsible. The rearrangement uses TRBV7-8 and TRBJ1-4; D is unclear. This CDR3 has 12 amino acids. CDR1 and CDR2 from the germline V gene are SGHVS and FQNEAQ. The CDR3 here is CASSRPNGKLFF. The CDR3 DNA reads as TGTGCCAGCAGCCGACCGAATGGAAAACTGTTTTTT.

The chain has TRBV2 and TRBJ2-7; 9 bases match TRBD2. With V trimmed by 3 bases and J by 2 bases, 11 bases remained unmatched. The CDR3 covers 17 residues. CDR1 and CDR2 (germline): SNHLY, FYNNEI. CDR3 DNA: TGTGCCAGCAGTGATCGCGGGGTAGCGGGAGCACCCTACGAGCAGTACTTC. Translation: CASSDRGVAGAPYEQYF.

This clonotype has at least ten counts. The chain's CDR3 is CATSRPWGEAFF. In nucleotides, the CDR3 is TGTGCCACCAGCAGACCCTGGGGGGAAGCTTTCTTT. The V gene is TRBV15, the J gene TRBJ1-1; D possibly corresponds to TRBD1 (5 bases). Trimming removed 2 bases at V and 8 bases at J, with 9 bases between. CDR3 length: 12 residues. Germline assignment: CDR1 LNHNV and CDR2 YYDKDF (reference sequence).

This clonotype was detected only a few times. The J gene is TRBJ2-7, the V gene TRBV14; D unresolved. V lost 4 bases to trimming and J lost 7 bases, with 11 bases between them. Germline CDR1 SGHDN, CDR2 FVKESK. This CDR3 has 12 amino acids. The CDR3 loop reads CASSPSPVEQYF. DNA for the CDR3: TGTGCCAGCAGCCCTTCTCCGGTTGAGCAGTACTTC.

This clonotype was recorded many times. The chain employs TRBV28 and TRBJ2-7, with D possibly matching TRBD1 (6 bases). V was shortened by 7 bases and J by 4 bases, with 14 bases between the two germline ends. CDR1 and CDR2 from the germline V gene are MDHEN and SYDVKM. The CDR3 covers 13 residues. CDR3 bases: TGTGCCAGCACCTGGGACACTTCGTACGAGCAGTACTTC. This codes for CASTWDTSYEQYF.

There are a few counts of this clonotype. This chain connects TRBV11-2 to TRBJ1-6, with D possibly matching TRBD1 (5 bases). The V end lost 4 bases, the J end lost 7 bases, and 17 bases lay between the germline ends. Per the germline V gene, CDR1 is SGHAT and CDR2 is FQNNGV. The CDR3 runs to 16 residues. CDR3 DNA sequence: TGTGCCAGCAGCTCAGACCAGGGTATTAGGAATTCACCCCTCCACTTT. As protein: CASSSDQGIRNSPLHF.

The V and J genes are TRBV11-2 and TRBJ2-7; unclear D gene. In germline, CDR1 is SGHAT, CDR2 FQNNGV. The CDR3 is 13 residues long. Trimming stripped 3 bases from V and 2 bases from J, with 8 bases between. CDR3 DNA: TGTGCCAGCAGCTTGACACAGACCTACGAGCAGTACTTC. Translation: CASSLTQTYEQYF. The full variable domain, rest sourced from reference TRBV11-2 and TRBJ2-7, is EAGVAQSPRYKIIEKRQSVAFWCNPISGHATLYWYQQILGQGPKLLIQFQNNGVVDDSQLPKDRFSAERLKGVDSTLKIQPAKLEDSAVYLCASSLTQTYEQYFGPGTRLTVT.

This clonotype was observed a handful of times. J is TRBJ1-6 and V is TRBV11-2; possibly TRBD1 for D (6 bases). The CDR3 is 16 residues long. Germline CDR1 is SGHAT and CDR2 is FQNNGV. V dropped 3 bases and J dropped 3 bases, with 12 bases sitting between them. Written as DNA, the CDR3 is TGTGCCAGCAGCTTCGGGGGGGGCATCTATAATTCACCCCTCCACTTT. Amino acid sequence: CASSFGGGIYNSPLHF.

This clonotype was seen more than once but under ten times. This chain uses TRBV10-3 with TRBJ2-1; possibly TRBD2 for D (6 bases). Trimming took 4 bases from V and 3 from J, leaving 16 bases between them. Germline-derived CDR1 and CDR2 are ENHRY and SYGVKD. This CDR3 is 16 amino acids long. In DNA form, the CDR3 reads TGTGCCATCAGTGGAAGGAGGGGCAGAAACTACAATGAGCAGTTCTTC. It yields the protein CAISGRRGRNYNEQFF.

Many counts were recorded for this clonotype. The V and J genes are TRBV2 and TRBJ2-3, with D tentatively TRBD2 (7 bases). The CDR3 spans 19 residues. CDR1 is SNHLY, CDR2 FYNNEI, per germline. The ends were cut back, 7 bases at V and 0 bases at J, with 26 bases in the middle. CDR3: CASTALGGRGKISTDTQYF. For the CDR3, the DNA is TGTGCCAGCACCGCCTTGGGGGGGCGCGGGAAAATCAGCACAGATACGCAGTATTTT.

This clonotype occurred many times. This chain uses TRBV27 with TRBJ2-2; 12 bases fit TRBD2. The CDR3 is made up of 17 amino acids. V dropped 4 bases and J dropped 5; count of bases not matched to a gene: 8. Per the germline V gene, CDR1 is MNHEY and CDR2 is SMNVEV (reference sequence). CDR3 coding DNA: TGTGCCAGCAGTTCCAGACTAGCGGGAGCGGAAACCGGGGAGCTGTTTTTT. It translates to CASSSRLAGAETGELFF.

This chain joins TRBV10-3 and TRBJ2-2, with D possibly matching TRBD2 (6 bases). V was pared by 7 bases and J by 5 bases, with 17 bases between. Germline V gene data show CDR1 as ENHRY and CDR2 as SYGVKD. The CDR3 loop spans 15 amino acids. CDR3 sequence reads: CAITIGTHLTGELFF. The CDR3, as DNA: TGTGCCATCACAATTGGGACTCATCTAACCGGGGAGCTGTTTTTT.

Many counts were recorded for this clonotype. The CDR3 loop reads CASSPQGYYYEQYF. CDR3 sequence (DNA): TGTGCCAGCAGCCCACAGGGTTACTACTACGAGCAGTACTTC. This chain links TRBV7-9 with TRBJ2-7; D might be TRBD1 (6 bases). The CDR3 runs 14 residues. V lost 5 bases, J lost 3 bases, and 14 bases lay in between. CDR1 SEHNR and CDR2 FQNEAQ come from the germline V gene (reference sequence). The whole variable domain, filled in from reference TRBV7-9 and TRBJ2-7, reads DTGVSQNPRHKITKRGQNVTFRCDPISEHNRLYWYRQTLGQGPEFLTYFQNEAQLEKSRLLSDRFSAERPKGSFSTLEIQRTEQGDSAMYLCASSPQGYYYEQYFGPGTRLTVT.

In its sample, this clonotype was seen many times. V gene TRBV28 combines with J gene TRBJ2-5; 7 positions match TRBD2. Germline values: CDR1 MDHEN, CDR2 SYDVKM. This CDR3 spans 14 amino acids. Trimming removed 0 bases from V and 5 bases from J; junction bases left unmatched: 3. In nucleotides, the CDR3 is TGTGCCAGCAGTTTATGGGGGGGGGGGGAGACCCAGTACTTC. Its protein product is CASSLWGGGETQYF.

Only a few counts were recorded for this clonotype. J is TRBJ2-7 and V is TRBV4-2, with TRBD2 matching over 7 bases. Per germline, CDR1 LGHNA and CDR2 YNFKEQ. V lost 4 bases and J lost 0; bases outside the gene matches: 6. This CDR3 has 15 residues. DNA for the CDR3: TGTGCCAGCAGCCCTTTGGGAGGGGTCTCCTACGAGCAGTACTTC. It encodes CASSPLGGVSYEQYF.

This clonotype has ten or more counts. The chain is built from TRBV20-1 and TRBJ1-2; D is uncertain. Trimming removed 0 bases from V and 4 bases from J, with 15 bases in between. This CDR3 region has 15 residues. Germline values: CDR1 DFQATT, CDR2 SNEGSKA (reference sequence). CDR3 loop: CSARDPLNPVYGYTF. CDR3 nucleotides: TGCAGTGCTAGAGACCCCCTTAACCCCGTCTATGGCTACACCTTC.

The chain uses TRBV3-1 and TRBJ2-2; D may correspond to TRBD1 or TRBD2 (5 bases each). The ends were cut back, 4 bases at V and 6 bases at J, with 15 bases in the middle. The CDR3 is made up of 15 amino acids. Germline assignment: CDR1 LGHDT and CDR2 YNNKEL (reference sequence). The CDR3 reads CASSPRGGFPGELFF. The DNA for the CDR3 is TGTGCCAGCAGCCCGCGTGGGGGTTTTCCCGGGGAGCTGTTTTTT.

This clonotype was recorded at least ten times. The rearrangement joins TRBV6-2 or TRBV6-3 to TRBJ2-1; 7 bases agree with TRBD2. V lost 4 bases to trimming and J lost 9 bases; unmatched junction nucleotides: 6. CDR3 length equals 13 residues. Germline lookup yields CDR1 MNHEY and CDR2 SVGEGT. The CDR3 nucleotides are TGTGCCAGCAGTTGGGGGAGGGCTGGTGAGCAGTTCTTC. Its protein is CASSWGRAGEQFF.

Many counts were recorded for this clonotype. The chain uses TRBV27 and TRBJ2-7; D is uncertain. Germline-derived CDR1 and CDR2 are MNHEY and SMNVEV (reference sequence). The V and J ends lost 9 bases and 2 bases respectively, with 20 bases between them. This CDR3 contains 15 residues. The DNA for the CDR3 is TGTGCCAGTAACTCCCTCGATAGGGCCGCCTACGAGCAGTACTTC. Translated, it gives CASNSLDRAAYEQYF.

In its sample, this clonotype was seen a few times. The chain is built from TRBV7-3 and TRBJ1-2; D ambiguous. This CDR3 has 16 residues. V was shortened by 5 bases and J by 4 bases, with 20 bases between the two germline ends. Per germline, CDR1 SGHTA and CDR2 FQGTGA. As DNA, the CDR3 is TGTGCCAGCAGCCCTACCCCCTCCCCCAGGATCTATGGCTACACCTTC. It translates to CASSPTPSPRIYGYTF.

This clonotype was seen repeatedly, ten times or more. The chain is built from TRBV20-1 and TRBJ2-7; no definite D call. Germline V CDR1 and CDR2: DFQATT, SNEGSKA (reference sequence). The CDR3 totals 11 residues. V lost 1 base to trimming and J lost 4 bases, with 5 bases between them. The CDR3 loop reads CSARGRYEQYF. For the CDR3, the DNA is TGCAGTGCTAGAGGAAGATACGAGCAGTACTTC.

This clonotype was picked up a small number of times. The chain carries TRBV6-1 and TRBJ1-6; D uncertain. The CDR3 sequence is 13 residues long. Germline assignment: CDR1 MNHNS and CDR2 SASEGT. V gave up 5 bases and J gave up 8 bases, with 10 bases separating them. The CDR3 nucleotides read TGTGCCAGCAGTTCCGAATACTATTCACCCCTCCACTTT. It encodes CASSSEYYSPLHF.